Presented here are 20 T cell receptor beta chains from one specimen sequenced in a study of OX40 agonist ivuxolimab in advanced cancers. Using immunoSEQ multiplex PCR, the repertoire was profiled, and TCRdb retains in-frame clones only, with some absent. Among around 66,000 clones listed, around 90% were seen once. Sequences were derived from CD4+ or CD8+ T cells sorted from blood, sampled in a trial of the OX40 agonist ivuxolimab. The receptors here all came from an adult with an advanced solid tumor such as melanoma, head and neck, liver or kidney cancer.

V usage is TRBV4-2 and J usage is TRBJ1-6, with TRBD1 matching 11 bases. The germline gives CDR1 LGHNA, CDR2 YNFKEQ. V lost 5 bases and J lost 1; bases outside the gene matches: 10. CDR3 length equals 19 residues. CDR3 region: CASSFVGQGGGSYNSPLHF. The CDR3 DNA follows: TGTGCCAGCAGCTTCGTGGGACAGGGGGGAGGTTCCTATAATTCACCCCTCCACTTT.

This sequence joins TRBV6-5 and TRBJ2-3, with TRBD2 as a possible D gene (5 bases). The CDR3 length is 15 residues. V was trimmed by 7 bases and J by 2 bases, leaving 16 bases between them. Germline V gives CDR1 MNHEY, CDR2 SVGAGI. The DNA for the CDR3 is TGTGCCAGCAAGATGATAGCGAGGGACACAGATACGCAGTATTTT. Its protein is CASKMIARDTDTQYF.

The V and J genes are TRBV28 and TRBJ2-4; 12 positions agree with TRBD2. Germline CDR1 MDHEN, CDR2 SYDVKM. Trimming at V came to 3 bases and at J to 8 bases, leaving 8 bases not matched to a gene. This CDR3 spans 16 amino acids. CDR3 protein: CASSLTSGSRRDIQYF. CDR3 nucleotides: TGTGCCAGCAGTTTGACTAGCGGGAGCCGTAGGGACATTCAGTACTTC.

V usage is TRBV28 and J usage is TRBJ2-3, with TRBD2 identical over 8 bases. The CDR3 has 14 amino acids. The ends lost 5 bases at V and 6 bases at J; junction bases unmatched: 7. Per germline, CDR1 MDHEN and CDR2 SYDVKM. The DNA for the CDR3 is TGTGCCAGCAGTCCAGCGGGGGTGGGGGATACGCAGTATTTT. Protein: CASSPAGVGDTQYF.

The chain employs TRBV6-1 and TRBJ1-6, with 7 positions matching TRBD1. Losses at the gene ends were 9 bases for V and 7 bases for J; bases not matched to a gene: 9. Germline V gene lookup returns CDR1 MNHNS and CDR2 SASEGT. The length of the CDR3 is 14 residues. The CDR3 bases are TGTGCCAGAGGCGGGGACAGCCAAAATTCACCCCTCCACTTT. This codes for CARGGDSQNSPLHF.

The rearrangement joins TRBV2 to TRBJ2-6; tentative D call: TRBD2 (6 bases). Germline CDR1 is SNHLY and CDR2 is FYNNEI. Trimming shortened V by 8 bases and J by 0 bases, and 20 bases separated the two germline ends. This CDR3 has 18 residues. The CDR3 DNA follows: TGTGCCAGCGAAGGACTACCAATACCAAGCTCTGGGGCCAACGTCCTGACTTTC. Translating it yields CASEGLPIPSSGANVLTF.

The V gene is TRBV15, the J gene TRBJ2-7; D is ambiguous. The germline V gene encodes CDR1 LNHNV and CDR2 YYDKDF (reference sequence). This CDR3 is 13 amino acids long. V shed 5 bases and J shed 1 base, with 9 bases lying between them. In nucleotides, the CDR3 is TGTGCCACCAGCGTCAGGCTGTCCTACGAGCAGTACTTC. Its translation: CATSVRLSYEQYF. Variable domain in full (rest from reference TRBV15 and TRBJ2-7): DAMVIQNPRYQVTQFGKPVTLSCSQTLNHNVMYWYQQKSSQAPKLLFHYYDKDFNNEADTPDNFQSRRPNTSFCFLDIRSPGLGDTAMYLCATSVRLSYEQYFGPGTRLTVT.

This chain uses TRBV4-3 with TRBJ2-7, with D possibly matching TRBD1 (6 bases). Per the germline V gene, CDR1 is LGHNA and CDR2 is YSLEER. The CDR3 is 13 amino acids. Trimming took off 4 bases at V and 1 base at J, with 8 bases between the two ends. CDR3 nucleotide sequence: TGCGCCAGCAGCCGGCAGGGGTCCTACGAGCAGTACTTC. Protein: CASSRQGSYEQYF.

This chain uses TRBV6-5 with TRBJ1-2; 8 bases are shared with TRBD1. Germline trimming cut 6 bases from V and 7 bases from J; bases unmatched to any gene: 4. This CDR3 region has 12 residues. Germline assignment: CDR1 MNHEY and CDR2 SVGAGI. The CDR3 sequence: CASRQGVVGYTF. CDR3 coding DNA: TGTGCCAGCAGACAGGGGGTGGTTGGCTACACCTTC.

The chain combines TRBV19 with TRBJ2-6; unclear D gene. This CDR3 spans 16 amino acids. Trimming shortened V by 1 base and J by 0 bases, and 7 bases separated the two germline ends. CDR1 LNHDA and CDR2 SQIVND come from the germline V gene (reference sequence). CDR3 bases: TGTGCCAGTAGTATAGGGGTCTCCTCTGGGGCCAACGTCCTGACTTTC. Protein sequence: CASSIGVSSGANVLTF.

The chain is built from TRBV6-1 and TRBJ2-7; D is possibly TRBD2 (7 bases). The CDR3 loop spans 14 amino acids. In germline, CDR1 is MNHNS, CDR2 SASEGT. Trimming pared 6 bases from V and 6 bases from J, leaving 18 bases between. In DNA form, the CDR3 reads TGTGCCAGCAGGCTCCAGAGGGGGGGTCGCGAGCAGTACTTC. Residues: CASRLQRGGREQYF.

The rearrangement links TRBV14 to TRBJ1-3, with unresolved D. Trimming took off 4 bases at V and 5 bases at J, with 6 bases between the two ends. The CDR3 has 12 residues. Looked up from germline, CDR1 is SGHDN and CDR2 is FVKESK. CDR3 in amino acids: CASSPDRNTIYF. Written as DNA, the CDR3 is TGTGCCAGCAGCCCCGATCGAAACACCATATATTTT.

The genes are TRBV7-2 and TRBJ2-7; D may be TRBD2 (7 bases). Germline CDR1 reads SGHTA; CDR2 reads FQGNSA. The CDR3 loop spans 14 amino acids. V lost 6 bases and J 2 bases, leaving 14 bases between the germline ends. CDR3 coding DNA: TGTGCCAGCAGGATGGGGGGGGGCGCCTACGAGCAGTACTTC. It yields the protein CASRMGGGAYEQYF.

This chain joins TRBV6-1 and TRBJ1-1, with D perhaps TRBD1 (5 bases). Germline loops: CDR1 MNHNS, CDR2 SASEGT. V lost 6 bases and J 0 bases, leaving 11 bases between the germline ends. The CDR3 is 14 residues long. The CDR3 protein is CASRIRQMNTEAFF. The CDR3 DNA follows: TGTGCCAGCAGGATCCGACAGATGAACACTGAAGCTTTCTTT.

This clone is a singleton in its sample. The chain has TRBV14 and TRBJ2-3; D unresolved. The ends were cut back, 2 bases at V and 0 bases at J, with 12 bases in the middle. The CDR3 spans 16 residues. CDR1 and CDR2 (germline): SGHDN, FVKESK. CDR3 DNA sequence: TGTGCCAGCAGCCAAATGGAGAGGCTGAGCACAGATACGCAGTATTTT. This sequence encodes CASSQMERLSTDTQYF.

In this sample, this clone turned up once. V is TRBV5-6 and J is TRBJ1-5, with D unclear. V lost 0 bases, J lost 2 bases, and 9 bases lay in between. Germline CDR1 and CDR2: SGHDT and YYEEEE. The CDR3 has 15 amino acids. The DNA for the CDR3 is TGTGCCAGCAGCTTGGGAACAGTCGGCAATCAGCCCCAGCATTTT. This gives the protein CASSLGTVGNQPQHF.

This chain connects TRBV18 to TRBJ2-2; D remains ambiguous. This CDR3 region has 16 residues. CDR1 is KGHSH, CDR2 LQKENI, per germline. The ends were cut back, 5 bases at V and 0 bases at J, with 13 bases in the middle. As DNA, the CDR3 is TGTGCCAGCTCATCGCTGCCTACAGCGAACACCGGGGAGCTGTTTTTT. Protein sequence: CASSSLPTANTGELFF.

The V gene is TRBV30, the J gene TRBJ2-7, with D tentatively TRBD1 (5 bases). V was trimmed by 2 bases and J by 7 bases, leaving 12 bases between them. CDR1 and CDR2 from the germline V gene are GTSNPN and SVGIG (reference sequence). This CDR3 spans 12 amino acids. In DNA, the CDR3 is TGTGCCTGGAGTCTCCCAGGGTGGGAGCAGTACTTC. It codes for CAWSLPGWEQYF.

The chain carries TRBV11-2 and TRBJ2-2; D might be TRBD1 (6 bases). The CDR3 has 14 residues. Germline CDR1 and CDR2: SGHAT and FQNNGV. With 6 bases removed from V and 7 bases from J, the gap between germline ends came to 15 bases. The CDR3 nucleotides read TGTGCCAGCAGGCTTACAGGGTCCAGCGGGGAGCTGTTTTTT. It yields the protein CASRLTGSSGELFF.

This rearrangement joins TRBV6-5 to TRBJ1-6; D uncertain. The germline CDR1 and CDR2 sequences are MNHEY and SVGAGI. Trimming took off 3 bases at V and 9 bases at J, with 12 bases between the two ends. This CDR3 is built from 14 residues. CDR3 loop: CASSYSDYGSPLHF. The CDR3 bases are TGTGCCAGCAGTTATTCGGATTACGGTTCACCCCTCCACTTT.